These 9 T cell receptor beta chains share one sample of origin, sequenced in a study of T cells in Graves' hyperthyroidism and ophthalmopathy. Amplification targeted TCR beta CDR3 regions from RNA transcripts. Initially, a first-round RT-PCR of the TCR CDR3 employed the HTBI primer set. TCRdb re-analysed the multiplex PCR reads in MiXCR, keeping a single row per CDR3 protein. This sample has about 420,000 distinct CDR3 sequences, with about an eighth found just once. The source material was blood. These receptor sequences come from a woman aged 18-29 years with Graves' hyperthyroidism.

This clonotype appeared a few times. V is TRBV28 and J is TRBJ1-3; no clear D gene. The CDR3 spans 13 residues. V lost 8 bases to trimming and J lost 0 bases, with 8 bases between them. Germline V gives CDR1 MDHEN, CDR2 SYDVKM. The CDR3 nucleotides are TGTGCCAGCTCCAACTACTCTGGAAACACCATATATTTT. Its protein is CASSNYSGNTIYF.

This clonotype occurred a few times. J is TRBJ1-5 and V is TRBV27; the D is unclear. The V end lost 8 bases, the J end lost 3 bases, and 11 bases lay between the germline ends. Germline lookup yields CDR1 MNHEY and CDR2 SMNVEV (reference sequence). This CDR3 contains 13 residues. The DNA for the CDR3 is TGTGCCAGCCGGTTGGGTAACAATCAGCCCCAGCATTTT. This codes for CASRLGNNQPQHF.

Only a few counts were recorded for this clonotype. A much larger clonotype is one base distant, so this may be a read error. The chain employs TRBV28 and TRBJ2-1, with 12 bases aligning to TRBD1. CDR3 length equals 15 residues. Germline V gene data show CDR1 as MDHEN and CDR2 as SYDVKM. The CDR3 reads CASRGQGAPYNEQSF. CDR3 nucleotides: TGTGCCAGCAGGGGACAGGGGGCCCCCTACAATGAGCAGTCCTTC.

Many counts were recorded for this clonotype. This chain links TRBV6-4 with TRBJ2-7; 9 bases agree with TRBD2. The CDR3 spans 15 residues. Per germline, CDR1 MRHNA and CDR2 SNTAGT. V lost 0 bases to trimming and J lost 2 bases; unmatched junction nucleotides: 2. CDR3 in DNA: TGTGCCAGCAGTGACTCGCCTAGCGGGACCTACGAGCAGTACTTC. Amino acid sequence: CASSDSPSGTYEQYF.

This clonotype showed up many times. The chain recombines TRBV30 with TRBJ2-5, with D possibly being TRBD2 (6 bases). The germline CDR1 and CDR2 sequences are GTSNPN and SVGIG (reference sequence). The CDR3 loop spans 14 amino acids. V lost 0 bases, J lost 5 bases, and 13 bases lay in between. CDR3 bases: TGTGCCTGGAGTGTATCGTCTGGAGGGGAGACCCAGTACTTC. Protein product: CAWSVSSGGETQYF.

This clonotype was counted ten times or more. V and J are TRBV20-1 and TRBJ2-1; 12 bases match TRBD2. The CDR3 loop spans 15 amino acids. Germline trimming cut 3 bases from V and 8 bases from J; bases unmatched to any gene: 8. The germline V gene encodes CDR1 DFQATT and CDR2 SNEGSKA (reference sequence). The CDR3 nucleotides read TGCAGTGCTAGCATCCTAGCGGGAGGGATCGATGAGCAGTTCTTC. Translating gives CSASILAGGIDEQFF.

In this sample, this clonotype turned up many times. The chain carries TRBV28 and TRBJ1-3; D is possibly TRBD1 (6 bases). The V and J ends lost 4 bases and 7 bases respectively, with 17 bases between them. The CDR3 is 15 amino acids. From germline, CDR1 is MDHEN and CDR2 SYDVKM. The DNA for the CDR3 is TGTGCCAGCAGTTGGCTAGGGGGTAGCGGTAACACCATATATTTT. Amino acid sequence: CASSWLGGSGNTIYF.

This clonotype showed up many times. The chain has TRBV13 and TRBJ2-1; 8 positions match TRBD2. The CDR3 loop spans 16 amino acids. The germline CDR1 and CDR2 sequences are PRHDT and FYEKMQ (reference sequence). J was trimmed by 6 bases and V by 0 bases; bases with no gene match: 7. The CDR3 loop reads CASSLGRAGGSNEQFF. The CDR3 DNA reads as TGTGCCAGCAGCTTAGGCCGCGCGGGAGGCTCCAATGAGCAGTTCTTC.

Ten or more counts support this clonotype. The chain is built from TRBV7-9 and TRBJ2-1; D is perhaps TRBD2 (6 bases). This CDR3 comprises 13 residues. From germline, CDR1 is SEHNR and CDR2 FQNEAQ (reference sequence). Trimming removed 8 bases from V and 8 bases from J, with 16 bases in between. CDR3 nucleotide sequence: TGTGCCAGCGTCCCCGGGAGTGGCGATGAGCAGTTCTTC. Amino acid sequence: CASVPGSGDEQFF.